Listed below are T cell receptor beta chains from one sample, sequenced in a study of blood T cell repertoires in COVID-19. Assay used: immunoSEQ multiplex PCR; TCRdb lists only in-frame clones, some missing. The table lists 90,000 to 120,000 clones, 80% to 90% of them singletons, with roughly 30% in the top ten. The sample taken for sequencing was peripheral blood. All receptors derive from an elderly woman with acute or convalescent COVID-19. Both conserved end residues are part of each CDR3. Each record gives: CDR3 length, D gene, V gene, J gene, clone size, CDR3 DNA, CDR3 protein. D genes are given only for firm matches. Clone size is not always given. Where it is, it says once, few, many or a class for expanded clones.

15	TRBD2	TRBV5-1	TRBJ2-7	NA	TGCGCCAGCAGCTTCACTAGCGGGGGGGAGTACGAGCAGTACTTC	CASSFTSGGEYEQYF
16	NA	TRBV7-9	TRBJ2-3	NA	TGTGCCAGCAGCTCCCCTAAAGGGGGAGTCACAGATACGCAGTATTTT	CASSSPKGGVTDTQYF
13	NA	TRBV19	TRBJ1-1	NA	TGTGCCAGTACATTCCAGGGAGGCACTGAAGCTTTCTTT	CASTFQGGTEAFF
12	TRBD1	TRBV12-5	TRBJ1-1	NA	TGTGCTAGTGGTTTGGGGACAGGGGAAGCTTTCTTT	CASGLGTGEAFF
13	TRBD1	TRBV7-7	TRBJ2-7	NA	TGTGCCAGCAGCTTAAGTCCAGGGGGCGAGCAGTACTTC	CASSLSPGGEQYF
16	TRBD1	TRBV11-2	TRBJ1-5	NA	TGTGCCAGCAGCGCCGGGACAGGGGGTTTCGGTCAGCCCCAGCATTTT	CASSAGTGGFGQPQHF
14	NA	TRBV3-1/TRBV3-2	TRBJ1-1	few	TGTGCCAGCAGCCAAAGTTCGCCAGGGCCTGAAGCTTTCTTT	CASSQSSPGPEAFF
13	NA	TRBV19	TRBJ1-2	NA	TGTGCCAGTAGTATGGGCAGCTACTATGGCTACACCTTC	CASSMGSYYGYTF
15	TRBD1	TRBV18	TRBJ2-7	NA	TGTGCCAGCTCACCATTCGGGACAGGGTCCCACGAGCAGTACTTC	CASSPFGTGSHEQYF
15	TRBD1	TRBV6-6	TRBJ2-7	NA	TGTGCCAGCAGTCACAGGGACAGGGGTGGCTACGAGCAGTACTTC	CASSHRDRGGYEQYF
17	TRBD1	TRBV18	TRBJ1-1	NA	TGTGCCAGCTCACCTCGAGCGGACAGGGGGCTAGGCGCTGAAGCTTTCTTT	CASSPRADRGLGAEAFF
15	TRBD1	TRBV14	TRBJ1-1	NA	TGTGCCAGCAGCCAGCAGGGACAGTTAAACACTGAAGCTTTCTTT	CASSQQGQLNTEAFF
17	TRBD2	TRBV4-1	TRBJ2-3	NA	TGCGCCAGCAGCCGCACTCTACTAGCGGCCAGCACAGATACGCAGTATTTT	CASSRTLLAASTDTQYF
14	NA	TRBV10-3	TRBJ1-2	NA	TGTGCCATCAGTGATGCCAGGGAGGGCTATGGCTACACCTTC	CAISDAREGYGYTF
16	NA	TRBV9	TRBJ1-2	NA	TGTGCCAGCAGCGTAGAAGTGACACCCTCTTACTATGGCTACACCTTC	CASSVEVTPSYYGYTF
16	NA	TRBV18	TRBJ2-1	NA	TGTGCCAGCTCACGAGGGTTGGGGAGCTCCTACAATGAGCAGTTCTTC	CASSRGLGSSYNEQFF
17	TRBD2	TRBV9	TRBJ2-5	few	TGTGCCAGCAGCGTAGGGACTAGCGGGGGGTACCAAGAGACCCAGTACTTC	CASSVGTSGGYQETQYF
17	TRBD1	TRBV6-1	TRBJ2-4	NA	TGTGCCAGCAGTGCGACGGACAGGGCTCGAGCCAAAAACATTCAGTACTTC	CASSATDRARAKNIQYF
20	TRBD2	TRBV9	TRBJ2-1	NA	TGTGCCAGCAGCGTAGGGAGGGTAAGCGGGGGGGAAAGCTCCTACAATGAGCAGTTCTTC	CASSVGRVSGGESSYNEQFF
17	TRBD1	TRBV7-9	TRBJ1-6	NA	TGTGCCAGCAGCTTAAGGAAGGGCCCAGGGGGGAATTCACCCCTCCACTTT	CASSLRKGPGGNSPLHF
15	NA	TRBV29-1	TRBJ1-1	NA	TGCAGCGTTGAAGTACCTTCGACAGGGAACACTGAAGCTTTCTTT	CSVEVPSTGNTEAFF
15	NA	TRBV18	TRBJ2-7	NA	TGTGCCAGCTCACCACAGGAAGGGGTCTCCTACGAGCAGTACTTC	CASSPQEGVSYEQYF
15	TRBD2	TRBV5-1	TRBJ2-1	NA	TGCGCCAGCAGCTTGGGTAGCGGGGGGAGAAATGAGCAGTTCTTC	CASSLGSGGRNEQFF
11	NA	TRBV12-3/TRBV12-4	TRBJ2-7	NA	TGTGCCAGCAGCAGCTCCTACGAGCAGTACTTC	CASSSSYEQYF
17	TRBD2	TRBV15	TRBJ2-3	NA	TGTGCCACCAGCAGACCAATGCGGCGGGGGGTTCCAGATACGCAGTATTTT	CATSRPMRRGVPDTQYF
15	NA	TRBV30	TRBJ1-5	NA	TGTGCCTGGACCTCGGGAGAGGGAAGCAATCAGCCCCAGCATTTT	CAWTSGEGSNQPQHF
18	TRBD2	TRBV28	TRBJ2-3	NA	TGTGCCAGCAGTCCTCTGGGACTAGCGGAACCCGGCGGGGATACGCAGTATTTT	CASSPLGLAEPGGDTQYF
13	TRBD1	TRBV14	TRBJ2-7	once	TGTGCCAGCAGCCTCCGGGACAGCTACGAGCAGTACTTC	CASSLRDSYEQYF
13	NA	TRBV29-1	TRBJ1-4	NA	TGCAGCGTATCAACGCAGGGAAATGAAAAACTGTTTTTT	CSVSTQGNEKLFF
15	NA	TRBV5-4	TRBJ2-1	NA	TGTGCCAGCAGCTTGGTATCTCAGGCCTCCAATGAGCAGTTCTTC	CASSLVSQASNEQFF
14	TRBD2	TRBV5-1	TRBJ2-5	NA	TGCGCCAGCAGCCGGGGGGGTCCGGTGGAGACCCAGTACTTC	CASSRGGPVETQYF
22	TRBD2	TRBV12-5	TRBJ2-1	few	TGTGCTAGTGGTTTTTTCCCCCAGGGACAGGGGACTAGCGGGGGGACCTACAATGAGCAGTTCTTC	CASGFFPQGQGTSGGTYNEQFF
15	NA	TRBV30	TRBJ2-1	NA	TGTGCCTGGAGTGTACTTCAGGGCCTCTACAATGAGCAGTTCTTC	CAWSVLQGLYNEQFF
15	NA	TRBV3-1/TRBV3-2	TRBJ2-3	NA	TGTGCCAGCAGCCAAAAAACTAGCCAAGCAGATACGCAGTATTTT	CASSQKTSQADTQYF
14	TRBD1	TRBV2	TRBJ2-3	NA	TGTGCCAGCAAGGGACAGGGGACCACAGATACGCAGTATTTT	CASKGQGTTDTQYF
12	NA	TRBV12-3/TRBV12-4	TRBJ1-2	NA	TGTGCCAGCCGCGGTCAGGGTACGGGCTACACCTTC	CASRGQGTGYTF
11	NA	TRBV20-1	TRBJ1-1	NA	TGCAGTGCTAGTCGGGGGGGAGAAGCTTTCTTT	CSASRGGEAFF
14	TRBD1	TRBV7-9	TRBJ1-5	NA	TGTGCCAGCAGCCCCGGACAGGCTGGTCAGCCCCAGCATTTT	CASSPGQAGQPQHF
16	TRBD2	TRBV6-4	TRBJ2-3	NA	TGTGCCAGCAGCTTACAAGCTAGCGGAAGCACAGATACGCAGTATTTT	CASSLQASGSTDTQYF
18	TRBD1	TRBV10-1	TRBJ2-4	NA	TGCGCCAGCAGTTGGGACAGGGCCTCGCGACTAGCCAAAAACATTCAGTACTTC	CASSWDRASRLAKNIQYF
20	TRBD2	TRBV9	TRBJ2-3	NA	TGTGCCAGCAGCGTAGAGCTGGGGTGGATGAGCGGGGGGACCACAGATACGCAGTATTTT	CASSVELGWMSGGTTDTQYF
13	TRBD1	TRBV18	TRBJ1-1	NA	TGTGCCAGCTCACCAATTGACAGGGGGGGAGCTTTCTTT	CASSPIDRGGAFF
14	NA	TRBV25-1	TRBJ1-2	NA	TGTGCCAGCAGTGAATCTGCGGTAACCGATGGCTACACCTTC	CASSESAVTDGYTF
16	NA	TRBV5-1	TRBJ1-1	NA	TGCGCCAGCAATCGGGTTCCGGCAGGGCCGAACACTGAAGCTTTCTTT	CASNRVPAGPNTEAFF
16	NA	TRBV3-1/TRBV3-2	TRBJ1-1	NA	TGTGCCAGCAGCCGCGGCAGCATGTCCATGAACACTGAAGCTTTCTTT	CASSRGSMSMNTEAFF
16	TRBD2	TRBV5-6	TRBJ2-2	NA	TGTGCCAGCAGCTTGTGGGTAGCGGGGGATACCGGGGAGCTGTTTTTT	CASSLWVAGDTGELFF
15	NA	TRBV28	TRBJ2-7	few	TGTGCCAGCAGTTTAGACAAGGCCTTCCCCTACGAGCAGTACTTC	CASSLDKAFPYEQYF
12	NA	TRBV7-9	TRBJ1-6	NA	TGTGCCAGCAGTCCAAACAGGGCGGCCCTCCACTTT	CASSPNRAALHF
15	NA	TRBV4-3	TRBJ2-7	NA	TGCGCCAGCAGCCAAGCCTCCGGGAACTCCTACGAGCAGTACTTC	CASSQASGNSYEQYF
14	NA	TRBV11-2	TRBJ2-7	NA	TGTGCCAGCAGCTTAGGAGCCCTTATCTACGAGCAGTACTTC	CASSLGALIYEQYF
11	NA	TRBV29-1	TRBJ1-2	NA	TGCAGCGTTCGGACAGAGCGTGGCTACACCTTC	CSVRTERGYTF
17	NA	TRBV18	TRBJ1-3	NA	TGTGCCAGCTCACTACGCCGGGACACAGTCTCTGGAAACACCATATATTTT	CASSLRRDTVSGNTIYF